The sequence of this T cell receptor beta chain was determined in a study of Graves' ophthalmopathy and Graves' hyperthyroidism. Study outcomes and limitations: Using 13 signatures, a model distinguished ophthalmopathy from stable hyperthyroidism, reaching 87.88% sensitivity and roughly 80% specificity.

In donors with ophthalmopathy, activity was moderate-to-severe, with CAS ≥3, NOSPECS ≥4 and duration under 3 months. Germline CDR1 reads MGHDK; CDR2 reads SYGVNS. The CDR3 spans 15 residues. This clonotype was counted once. Its antigen is not identified. The junction shows a germline mismatch at one end, possibly a read error. TCR beta CDR3 regions were amplified from RNA transcripts. An initial RT-PCR round employing HTBI primers preceded a second-round multiplex PCR. TCRdb itself ran the multiplex PCR reads through MiXCR, one entry per CDR3 protein. The sample has about 740,000 distinct CDR3 sequences, 35% to 50% seen once.

The chain combines TRBV25-1 with TRBJ2-2; 7 bases are a match to TRBD1. This TCR came from an adult man with Graves' ophthalmopathy. The sample taken for sequencing was peripheral blood. CDR3 protein: CASSARDRAYGELLF. CDR3 nucleotide sequence: TGTGCCAGCAGTGCCCGGGACAGAGCGTACGGAGAGCTGTTATTT.